The T cell receptor (beta chain) described here comes from a study of beta chain features in type 1 diabetes. The CDR3 runs to 14 residues. Germline V gene lookup returns CDR1 SEHNR and CDR2 FQNEAQ (reference sequence). Trimming took 0 bases from V and 4 from J, leaving 9 bases between them. The whole isolated RNA underwent reverse transcription, so sequencing captured expressed TCRB transcripts. Clones were read by immunoSEQ multiplex PCR, and TCRdb kept only the in-frame ones, dropping some. The sample lists about 150,000 clones, about 7.3% occurring once. A few counts support this clone. This rearrangement joins TRBV7-9 to TRBJ2-5; D call uncertain. The receptor's source is a young man in good health. Sequenced material: central memory CD4+ T cells from blood. The CDR3 bases are TGTGCCAGCAGCTTAGCTAGAGGTGCAGAGACCCAGTACTTC. Translated: CASSLARGAETQYF. The entire variable domain, with the rest obtained from reference TRBV7-9 and TRBJ2-5, is as follows: DTGVSQNPRHKITKRGQNVTFRCDPISEHNRLYWYRQTLGQGPEFLTYFQNEAQLEKSRLLSDRFSAERPKGSFSTLEIQRTEQGDSAMYLCASSLARGAETQYFGPGTRLLVL.